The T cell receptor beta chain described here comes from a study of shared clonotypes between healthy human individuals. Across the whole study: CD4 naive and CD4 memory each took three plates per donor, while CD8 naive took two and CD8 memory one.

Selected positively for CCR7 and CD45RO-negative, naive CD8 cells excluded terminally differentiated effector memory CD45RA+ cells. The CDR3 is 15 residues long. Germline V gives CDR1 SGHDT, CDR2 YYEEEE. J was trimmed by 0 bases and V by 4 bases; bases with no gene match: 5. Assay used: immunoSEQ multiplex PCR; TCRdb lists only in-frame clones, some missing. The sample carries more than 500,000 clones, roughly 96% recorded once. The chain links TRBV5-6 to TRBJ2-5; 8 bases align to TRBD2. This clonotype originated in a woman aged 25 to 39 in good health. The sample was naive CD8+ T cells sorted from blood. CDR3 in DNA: TGTGCCAGCAGCCCTAGCGGGTCGTACCAAGAGACCCAGTACTTC. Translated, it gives CASSPSGSYQETQYF.